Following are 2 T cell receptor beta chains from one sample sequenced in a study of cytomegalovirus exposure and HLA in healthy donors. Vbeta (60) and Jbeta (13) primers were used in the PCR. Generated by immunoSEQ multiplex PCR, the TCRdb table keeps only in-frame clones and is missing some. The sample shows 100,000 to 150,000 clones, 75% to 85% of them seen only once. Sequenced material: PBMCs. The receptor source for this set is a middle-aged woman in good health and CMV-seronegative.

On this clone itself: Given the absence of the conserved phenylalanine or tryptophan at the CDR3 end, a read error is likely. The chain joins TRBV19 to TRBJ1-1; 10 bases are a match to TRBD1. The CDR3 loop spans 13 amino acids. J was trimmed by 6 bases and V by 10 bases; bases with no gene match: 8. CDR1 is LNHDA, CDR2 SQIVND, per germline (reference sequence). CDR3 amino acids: CATRTGGVSEAFL. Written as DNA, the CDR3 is TGTGCCACCCGGACAGGGGGGGTTTCTGAAGCTTTCCTT.

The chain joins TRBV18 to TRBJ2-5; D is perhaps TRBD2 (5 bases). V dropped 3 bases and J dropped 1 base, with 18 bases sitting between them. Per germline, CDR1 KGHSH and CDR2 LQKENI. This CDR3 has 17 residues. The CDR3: CASSPLLYPEGQETQYF. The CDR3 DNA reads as TGTGCCAGCTCACCCCTATTATATCCAGAGGGCCAAGAGACCCAGTACTTC.